A single sample gave rise to the 5 T cell receptor beta chains below, sequenced in a study of blood T cells in healthy people across ages. Primed by a sample-barcoded 5' primer and a J-beta primer mix, a second PCR proceeded for about 6 to 11 cycles. Via MiXCR, TCRdb re-called the 5' RACE reads, giving one row per CDR3 protein. The sample has around 1,000,000 distinct CDR3 sequences; 35% to 45% are singletons. The sequencing sample was made of blood. All receptors come from a man younger than 35 in good health.

Notes on this clonotype: A single base separates this from a much larger clone, so it may be a read error. DNA for the CDR3: TGTGCCATCAGTGATTCTGCCGGGGAGACAGATACGCAGTATTTT. Its protein is CAISDSAGETDTQYF. The chain links TRBV10-3 to TRBJ2-3, with a tentative D call TRBD2 (5 bases). The CDR3 is made up of 15 amino acids. Germline lookup yields CDR1 ENHRY and CDR2 SYGVKD. The ends were cut back, 3 bases at V and 3 bases at J, with 13 bases in the middle.

The chain couples TRBV6-6 to TRBJ1-5; D may be TRBD1 (5 bases). The V end lost 2 bases, the J end lost 4 bases, and 12 bases lay between the germline ends. CDR1 and CDR2 from the germline V gene are MNHNY and SVGAGI (reference sequence). This CDR3 region has 15 residues. The CDR3 spells CASSYRDEGNQPQHF. The DNA for the CDR3 is TGTGCCAGCAGTTACCGGGACGAGGGTAATCAGCCCCAGCATTTT.

The chain recombines TRBV9 with TRBJ1-1; TRBD1 aligns across 12 bases. V gave up 4 bases and J gave up 4 bases; unmatched junction bases: 11. The CDR3 sequence is 17 residues long. CDR1 is SGDLS and CDR2 is YYNGEE in the germline V gene. The CDR3 reads CASSLNRDRGQSTEAFF. CDR3 nucleotides: TGTGCCAGCAGCCTAAACCGGGACAGGGGGCAGAGCACTGAAGCTTTCTTT.

This clonotype was detected a few times. The J gene is TRBJ1-1, the V gene TRBV5-1; D is possibly TRBD1 (5 bases). The CDR3 covers 13 residues. Trimming pared 6 bases from V and 2 bases from J, leaving 11 bases between. Germline values: CDR1 SGHRS, CDR2 YFSETQ. This CDR3 is CASMRDANTEAFF. CDR3 sequence (DNA): TGCGCCAGCATGCGGGACGCCAACACTGAAGCTTTCTTT.

The CDR3 DNA is TGCGCCAGCAACCAGTCCTCGGTGAGCTCCTACAATGAGCAGTTCTTC. This translates into CASNQSSVSSYNEQFF. The chain carries TRBV4-1 and TRBJ2-1; D is unresolved. The length of the CDR3 is 16 residues. Trimming left V 7 bases short and J 0 bases short, with 16 bases between. Germline assignment: CDR1 MGHRA and CDR2 YSYEKL.